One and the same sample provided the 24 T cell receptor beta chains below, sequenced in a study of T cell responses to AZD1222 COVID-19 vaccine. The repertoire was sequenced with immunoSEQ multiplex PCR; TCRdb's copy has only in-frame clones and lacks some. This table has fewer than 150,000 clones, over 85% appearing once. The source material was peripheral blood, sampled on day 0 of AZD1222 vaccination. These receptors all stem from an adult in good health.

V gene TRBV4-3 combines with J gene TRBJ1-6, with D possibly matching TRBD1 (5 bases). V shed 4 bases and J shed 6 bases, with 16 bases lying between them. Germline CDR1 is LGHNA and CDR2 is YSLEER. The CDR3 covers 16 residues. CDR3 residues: CASSLDRDGANSPLHF. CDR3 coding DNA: TGCGCCAGCAGCCTCGACCGGGACGGAGCTAATTCACCCCTCCACTTT.

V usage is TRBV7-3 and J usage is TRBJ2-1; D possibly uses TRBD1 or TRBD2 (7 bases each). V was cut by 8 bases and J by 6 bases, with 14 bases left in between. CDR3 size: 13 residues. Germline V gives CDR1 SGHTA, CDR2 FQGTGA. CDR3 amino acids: CASGQGEGNEQFF. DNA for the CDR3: TGTGCCAGCGGGCAGGGGGAGGGCAATGAGCAGTTCTTC.

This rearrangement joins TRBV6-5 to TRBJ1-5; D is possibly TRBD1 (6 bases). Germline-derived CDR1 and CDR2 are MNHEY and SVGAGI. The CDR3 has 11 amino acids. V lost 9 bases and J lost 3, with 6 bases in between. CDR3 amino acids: CARGHNQPQHF. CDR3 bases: TGTGCCAGGGGACACAATCAGCCCCAGCATTTT.

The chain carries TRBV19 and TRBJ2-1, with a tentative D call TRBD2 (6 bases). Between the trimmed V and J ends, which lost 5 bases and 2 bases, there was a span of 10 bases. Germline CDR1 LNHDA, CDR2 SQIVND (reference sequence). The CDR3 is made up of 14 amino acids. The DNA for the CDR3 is TGTGCCAGTAGTCGGGACTTGGCCTACAATGAGCAGTTCTTC. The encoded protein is CASSRDLAYNEQFF.

CDR3 region: CASRSHGQLNTEAFF. CDR3 DNA: TGCGCCAGCAGGAGCCATGGACAGTTGAACACTGAAGCTTTCTTT. This chain links TRBV10-2 with TRBJ1-1, with D tentatively TRBD1 (6 bases). The V gene's germline CDR1 is WSHSY and CDR2 SAAADI. The CDR3 has 15 amino acids. Deletions cut 6 bases from V and 0 bases from J, with 14 bases between.

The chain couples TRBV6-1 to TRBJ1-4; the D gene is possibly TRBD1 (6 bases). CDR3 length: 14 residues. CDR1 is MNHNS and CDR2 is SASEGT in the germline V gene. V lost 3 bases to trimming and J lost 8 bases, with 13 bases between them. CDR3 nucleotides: TGTGCCAGCAGTGAGGCCGGGGGCCGAGAAAAACTGTTTTTT. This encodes CASSEAGGREKLFF.

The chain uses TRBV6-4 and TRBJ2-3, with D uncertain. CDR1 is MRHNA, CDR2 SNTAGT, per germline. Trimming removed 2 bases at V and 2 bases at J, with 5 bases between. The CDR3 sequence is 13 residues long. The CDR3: CASSDLYTDTQYF. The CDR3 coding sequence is TGTGCCAGCAGTGACCTGTACACAGATACGCAGTATTTT.

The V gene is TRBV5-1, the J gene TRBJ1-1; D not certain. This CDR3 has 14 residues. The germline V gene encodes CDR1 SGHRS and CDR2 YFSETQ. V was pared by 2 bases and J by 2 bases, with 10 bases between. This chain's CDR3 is CASSFGLENTEAFF. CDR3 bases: TGCGCCAGCAGCTTCGGGCTAGAAAACACTGAAGCTTTCTTT.

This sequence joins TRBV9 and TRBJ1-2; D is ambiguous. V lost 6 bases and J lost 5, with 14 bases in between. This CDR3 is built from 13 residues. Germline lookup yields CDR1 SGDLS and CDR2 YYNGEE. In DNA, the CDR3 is TGTGCCAGCAAACCGGATCTCGGGTATGGCTACACCTTC. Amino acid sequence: CASKPDLGYGYTF. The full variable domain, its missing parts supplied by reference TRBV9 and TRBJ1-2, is DSGVTQTPKHLITATGQRVTLRCSPRSGDLSVYWYQQSLDQGLQFLIQYYNGEERAKGNILERFSAQQFPDLHSELNLSSLELGDSALYFCASKPDLGYGYTFGSGTRLTVV.

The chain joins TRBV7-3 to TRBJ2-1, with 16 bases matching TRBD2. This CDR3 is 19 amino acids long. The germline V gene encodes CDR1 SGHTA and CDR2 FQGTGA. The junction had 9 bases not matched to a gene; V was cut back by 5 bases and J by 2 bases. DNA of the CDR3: TGTGCCAGCAGCCGTTCCGGGACTAGCGGGGGGGCCGCCTACAATGAGCAGTTCTTC. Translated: CASSRSGTSGGAAYNEQFF.

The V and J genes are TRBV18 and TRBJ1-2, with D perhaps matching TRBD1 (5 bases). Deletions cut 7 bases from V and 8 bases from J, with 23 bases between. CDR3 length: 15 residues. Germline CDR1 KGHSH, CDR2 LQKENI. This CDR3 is CASWATRQGSGGYTF. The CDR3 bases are TGTGCCAGCTGGGCTACTCGCCAGGGATCGGGGGGCTACACCTTC. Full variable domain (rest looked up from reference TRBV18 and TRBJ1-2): NAGVMQNPRHLVRRRGQEARLRCSPMKGHSHVYWYRQLPEEGLKFMVYLQKENIIDESGMPKERFSAEFPKEGPSILRIQQVVRGDSAAYFCASWATRQGSGGYTFGSGTRLTVV.

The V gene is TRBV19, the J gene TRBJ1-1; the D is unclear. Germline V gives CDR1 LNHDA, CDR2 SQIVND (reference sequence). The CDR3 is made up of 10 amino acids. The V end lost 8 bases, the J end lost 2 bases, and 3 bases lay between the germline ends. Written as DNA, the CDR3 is TGTGCCAGTGGTAACACTGAAGCTTTCTTT. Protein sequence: CASGNTEAFF.

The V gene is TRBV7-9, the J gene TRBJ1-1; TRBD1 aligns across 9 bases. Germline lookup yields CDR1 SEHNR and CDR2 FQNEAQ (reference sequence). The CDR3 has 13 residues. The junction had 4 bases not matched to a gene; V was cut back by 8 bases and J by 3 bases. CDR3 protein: CASRDREYTEAFF. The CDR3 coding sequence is TGTGCCAGCCGGGACAGGGAATACACTGAAGCTTTCTTT.

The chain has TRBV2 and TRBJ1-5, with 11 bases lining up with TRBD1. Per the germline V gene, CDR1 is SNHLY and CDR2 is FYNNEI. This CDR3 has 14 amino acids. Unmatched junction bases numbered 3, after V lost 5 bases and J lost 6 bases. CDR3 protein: CASSQGQGGQPQHF. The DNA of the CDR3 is TGTGCCAGCAGTCAGGGACAGGGGGGTCAGCCCCAGCATTTT.

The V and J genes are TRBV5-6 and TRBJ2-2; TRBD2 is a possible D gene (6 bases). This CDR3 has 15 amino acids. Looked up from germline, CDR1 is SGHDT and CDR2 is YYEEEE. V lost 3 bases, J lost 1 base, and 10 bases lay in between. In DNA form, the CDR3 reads TGTGCCAGCAGCTACGATAGCGGGAACACCGGGGAGCTGTTTTTT. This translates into CASSYDSGNTGELFF.

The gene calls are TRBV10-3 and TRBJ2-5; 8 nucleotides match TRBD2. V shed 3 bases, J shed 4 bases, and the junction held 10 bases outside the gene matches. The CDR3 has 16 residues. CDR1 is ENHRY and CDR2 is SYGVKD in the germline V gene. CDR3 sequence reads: CAISDSRGLAGETQYF. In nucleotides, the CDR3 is TGTGCCATCAGTGACTCCCGGGGGCTAGCGGGAGAGACCCAGTACTTC.

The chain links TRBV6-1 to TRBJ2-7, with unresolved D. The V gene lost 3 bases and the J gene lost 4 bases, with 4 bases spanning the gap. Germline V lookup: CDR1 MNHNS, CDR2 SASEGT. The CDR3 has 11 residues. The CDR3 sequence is CASSDRYEQYF. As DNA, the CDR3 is TGTGCCAGCAGTGATCGATACGAGCAGTACTTC.

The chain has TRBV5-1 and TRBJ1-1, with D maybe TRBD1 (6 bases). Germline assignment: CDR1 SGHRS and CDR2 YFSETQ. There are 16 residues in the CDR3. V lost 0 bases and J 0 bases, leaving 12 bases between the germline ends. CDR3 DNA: TGCGCCAGCAGCTTGGACAGGGTGCCGCTGAACACTGAAGCTTTCTTT. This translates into CASSLDRVPLNTEAFF. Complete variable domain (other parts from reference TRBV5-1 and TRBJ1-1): KAGVTQTPRYLIKTRGQQVTLSCSPISGHRSVSWYQQTPGQGLQFLFEYFSETQRNKGNFPGRFSGRQFSNSRSEMNVSTLELGDSALYLCASSLDRVPLNTEAFFGQGTRLTVV.

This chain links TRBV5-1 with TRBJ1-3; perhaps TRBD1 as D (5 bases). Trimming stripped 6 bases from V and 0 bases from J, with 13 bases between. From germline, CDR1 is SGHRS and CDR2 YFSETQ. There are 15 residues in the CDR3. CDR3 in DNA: TGCGCCAGCACATTAAGAGGGGACTCTGGAAACACCATATATTTT. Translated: CASTLRGDSGNTIYF.

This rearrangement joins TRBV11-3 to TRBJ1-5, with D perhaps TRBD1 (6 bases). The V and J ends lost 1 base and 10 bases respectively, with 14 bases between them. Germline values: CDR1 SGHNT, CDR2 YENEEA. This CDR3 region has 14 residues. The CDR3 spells CASSLVRDIGPQHF. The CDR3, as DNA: TGTGCCAGCAGCTTAGTCCGGGACATAGGACCCCAGCATTTT.

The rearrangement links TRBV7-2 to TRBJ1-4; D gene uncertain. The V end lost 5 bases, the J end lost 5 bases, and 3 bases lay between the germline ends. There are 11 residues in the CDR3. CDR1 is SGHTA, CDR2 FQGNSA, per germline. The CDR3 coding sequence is TGTGCCAGCAGCCGAAATGAAAAACTGTTTTTT. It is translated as CASSRNEKLFF.

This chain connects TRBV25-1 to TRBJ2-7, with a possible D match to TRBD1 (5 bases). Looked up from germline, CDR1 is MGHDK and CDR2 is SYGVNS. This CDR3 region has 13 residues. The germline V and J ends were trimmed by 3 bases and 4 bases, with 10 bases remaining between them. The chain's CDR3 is CASSDRVSYEQYF. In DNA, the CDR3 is TGTGCCAGCAGTGACAGGGTTTCTTACGAGCAGTACTTC.

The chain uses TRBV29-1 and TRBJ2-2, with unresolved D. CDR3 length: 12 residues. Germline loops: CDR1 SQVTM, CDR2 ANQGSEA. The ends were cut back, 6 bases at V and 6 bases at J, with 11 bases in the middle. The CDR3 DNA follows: TGCAGCGTCGTCCCGGGCGCCGGGGAGCTGTTTTTT. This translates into CSVVPGAGELFF.

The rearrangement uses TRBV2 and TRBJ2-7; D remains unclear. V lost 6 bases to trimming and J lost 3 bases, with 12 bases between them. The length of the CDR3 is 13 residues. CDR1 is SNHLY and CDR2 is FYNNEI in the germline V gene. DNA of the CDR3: TGTGCCAGCAGAGACCTACAAGACTACGAGCAGTACTTC. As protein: CASRDLQDYEQYF. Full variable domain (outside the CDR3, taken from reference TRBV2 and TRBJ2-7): EPEVTQTPSHQVTQMGQEVILRCVPISNHLYFYWYRQILGQKVEFLVSFYNNEISEKSEIFDDQFSVERPDGSNFTLKIRSTKLEDSAMYFCASRDLQDYEQYFGPGTRLTVT.